The 27 T cell receptor beta chains in this list originate from one sample, sequenced in a study of CD8+ T cells in alopecia areata. Once RNA had been extracted, it was reverse transcribed into cDNA to act as the sequencing template. TCRdb's table, derived via immunoSEQ multiplex PCR, lists solely in-frame clones and lacks some. Counted here are hundreds of thousands of clones, more than 60% occurring once; the ten biggest clones make up roughly 1.2%. Regarding treatment: oral pan-JAK inhibitor, 5-10 mg twice daily. Sequencing was performed on CD4+ T cells sorted from blood, taken at approximately week 45, from a patient treated with tofacitinib. The receptors shown here come from a human donor with alopecia areata.

This chain joins TRBV18 and TRBJ2-5; no definite D call. The length of the CDR3 is 12 residues. V dropped 1 base and J dropped 3 bases, with 3 bases sitting between them. Germline V gene sequence: CDR1 KGHSH, CDR2 LQKENI. CDR3 in amino acids: CASSPQEETQYF. The CDR3 coding sequence is TGTGCCAGCTCACCACAGGAAGAGACCCAGTACTTC.

The V call is TRBV4-2, the J call TRBJ2-1, with TRBD2 as a possible D gene (6 bases). This CDR3 region has 17 residues. The V gene's germline CDR1 is LGHNA and CDR2 YNFKEQ. The V end lost 0 bases, the J end lost 10 bases, and 22 bases lay between the germline ends. The CDR3 nucleotides are TGTGCCAGCAGCCAAGATGACTTGCGTACTAGCTCGGACGAGCAGTTCTTC. Translating gives CASSQDDLRTSSDEQFF.

V usage is TRBV29-1 and J usage is TRBJ2-1; D may be TRBD1 (6 bases). CDR3 size: 13 residues. Germline V lookup: CDR1 SQVTM, CDR2 ANQGSEA. Trimming pared 7 bases from V and 3 bases from J, leaving 13 bases between. The CDR3 here is CSAATGNYNEQFF. Written as DNA, the CDR3 is TGCAGCGCGGCTACAGGGAACTACAATGAGCAGTTCTTC.

V and J are TRBV29-1 and TRBJ1-5; D perhaps matches TRBD1 (5 bases). CDR3 length: 15 amino acids. Trimming took 4 bases from V and 1 from J, leaving 14 bases between them. Germline assignment: CDR1 SQVTM and CDR2 ANQGSEA. The CDR3 sequence: CSVVWQGGSNQPQHF. DNA for the CDR3: TGCAGCGTTGTATGGCAGGGCGGAAGCAATCAGCCCCAGCATTTT.

The chain couples TRBV5-1 to TRBJ2-1; 8 bases fit TRBD2. CDR3 length equals 15 residues. V lost 4 bases and J lost 2; bases outside the gene matches: 5. Germline-derived CDR1 and CDR2 are SGHRS and YFSETQ. CDR3 region: CASSPGLVTYNEQFF. CDR3 sequence (DNA): TGCGCCAGCAGCCCGGGACTAGTTACCTACAATGAGCAGTTCTTC.

The chain links TRBV11-2 to TRBJ2-7; no clear D gene. The CDR3 has 12 amino acids. Germline V lookup: CDR1 SGHAT, CDR2 FQNNGV. The ends were cut back, 0 bases at V and 4 bases at J, with 4 bases in the middle. CDR3 sequence reads: CASSLEGYEQYF. The CDR3 DNA is TGTGCCAGCAGCTTAGAAGGGTACGAGCAGTACTTC. The full variable domain, rest sourced from reference TRBV11-2 and TRBJ2-7, is EAGVAQSPRYKIIEKRQSVAFWCNPISGHATLYWYQQILGQGPKLLIQFQNNGVVDDSQLPKDRFSAERLKGVDSTLKIQPAKLEDSAVYLCASSLEGYEQYFGPGTRLTVT.

The chain recombines TRBV6-5 with TRBJ1-6; D ambiguous. The V end lost 6 bases, the J end lost 9 bases, and 9 bases lay between the germline ends. CDR1 MNHEY and CDR2 SVGAGI come from the germline V gene. The CDR3 contains 12 residues. CDR3 sequence (DNA): TGTGCCAGCAGCCAGGTTGGTTCACCCCTCCACTTT. Protein: CASSQVGSPLHF.

The chain uses TRBV10-3 and TRBJ2-3, with 8 bases aligning to TRBD2. In germline, CDR1 is ENHRY, CDR2 SYGVKD. J lost 2 bases, V lost 0 bases, and 13 bases had no gene match. The CDR3 contains 19 residues. The CDR3 DNA reads as TGTGCCATCAGTGAGTCGATAGGCAGCGGGGGCCGATACACAGATACGCAGTATTTT. Its translation: CAISESIGSGGRYTDTQYF.

The chain combines TRBV5-4 with TRBJ2-1; 9 nucleotides line up with TRBD2. The V segment lost 0 bases and the J segment 5 bases; nucleotides outside the gene matches: 6. Germline V CDR1 and CDR2: SGHNT, YYREEE (reference sequence). CDR3 size: 16 residues. CDR3 residues: CASSLAGTSPNNEQFF. The CDR3 DNA sequence: TGTGCCAGCAGCTTGGCCGGGACTAGCCCTAACAATGAGCAGTTCTTC.

This clone was observed a handful of times. The chain carries TRBV30 and TRBJ2-4; D uncertain. In germline, CDR1 is GTSNPN, CDR2 SVGIG (reference sequence). This CDR3 contains 15 residues. The V end was cut by 5 bases, the J end by 2 bases, with 16 bases between. CDR3 sequence: CAWGRQLGPKNIQYF. In nucleotides, the CDR3 is TGTGCCTGGGGTCGGCAGTTGGGTCCCAAAAACATTCAGTACTTC.

A few counts support this clone. The chain carries TRBV11-2 and TRBJ2-1; 8 bases line up with TRBD2. This CDR3 has 15 amino acids. With V trimmed by 4 bases and J by 7 bases, 9 bases remained unmatched. The germline V gene has CDR1 SGHAT and CDR2 FQNNGV. This CDR3 reads CASSSHAGGENEQFF. CDR3 nucleotides: TGTGCCAGCAGCTCCCATGCGGGGGGAGAGAATGAGCAGTTCTTC.

The chain employs TRBV29-1 and TRBJ2-2, with 11 bases lining up with TRBD1. The germline gives CDR1 SQVTM, CDR2 ANQGSEA. This CDR3 comprises 16 residues. V lost 6 bases to trimming and J lost 0 bases; unmatched junction nucleotides: 6. This chain's CDR3 is CSVPGQGGPNTGELFF. CDR3 in DNA: TGCAGCGTCCCGGGACAGGGGGGTCCGAACACCGGGGAGCTGTTTTTT.

This chain uses TRBV29-1 with TRBJ2-1; D is undetermined. Looked up from germline, CDR1 is SQVTM and CDR2 is ANQGSEA. This CDR3 is 12 amino acids long. V was shortened by 3 bases and J by 7 bases, with 10 bases between the two germline ends. CDR3 in amino acids: CSVEKLGNEQFF. In nucleotides, the CDR3 is TGCAGCGTTGAGAAGTTGGGGAATGAGCAGTTCTTC.

The chain is built from TRBV30 and TRBJ1-2; D unclear. This CDR3 is 14 amino acids long. CDR1 GTSNPN and CDR2 SVGIG come from the germline V gene (reference sequence). The V gene lost 0 bases and the J gene lost 1 base, with 9 bases spanning the gap. In DNA, the CDR3 is TGTGCCTGGAGTGTCCGGGCCCTTAACTATGGCTACACCTTC. Translated, it gives CAWSVRALNYGYTF.

The chain employs TRBV7-6 and TRBJ2-7, with D perhaps TRBD1 (5 bases). The V end lost 5 bases, the J end lost 7 bases, and 24 bases lay between the germline ends. CDR1 and CDR2 (germline): SGHVS, FNYEAQ. This CDR3 comprises 16 residues. The CDR3 spells CASSGLTQANSREQYF. The CDR3, as DNA: TGTGCCAGCAGCGGCCTGACACAGGCTAATTCCCGGGAGCAGTACTTC.

V usage is TRBV28 and J usage is TRBJ2-7, with TRBD2 matching over 7 bases. The germline gives CDR1 MDHEN, CDR2 SYDVKM. The CDR3 is 15 amino acids. J gave up 3 bases and V 7 bases, and 12 bases lay outside the gene matches. CDR3 bases: TGTGCCAGCACCTTGCTACTTGGCGGGGGCTACGAGCAGTACTTC. Translated: CASTLLLGGGYEQYF.

Turning to this clone: The sample carries other DNA sequences with the same CDR3. This chain joins TRBV25-1 and TRBJ1-1; 10 bases fit TRBD1. Germline V gives CDR1 MGHDK, CDR2 SYGVNS. The V gene end was trimmed by 6 bases and the J gene end by 6 bases; junction bases not matched to a gene: 10. This CDR3 has 15 residues. CDR3 loop: CASSRDRGLLAEAFF. CDR3 nucleotide sequence: TGTGCCAGCAGCCGGGACAGGGGACTTTTGGCTGAAGCTTTCTTT.

This clone was recorded only once. The chain uses TRBV5-6 and TRBJ1-1; TRBD1 might be the D (5 bases). V dropped 3 bases and J dropped 8 bases, with 20 bases sitting between them. The CDR3 has 15 residues. Germline assignment: CDR1 SGHDT and CDR2 YYEEEE. The CDR3 loop reads CASSSILRTSSEAFF. Here the CDR3 DNA reads TGTGCCAGCAGCTCAATCCTTAGGACATCCAGCGAAGCTTTCTTT.

J is TRBJ1-2 and V is TRBV7-2, with unresolved D. CDR1 and CDR2 from the germline V gene are SGHTA and FQGNSA. The CDR3 is 14 residues long. Trimming stripped 1 base from V and 4 bases from J, with 10 bases between. This CDR3 reads CASSLGPQSYGYTF. CDR3 nucleotides: TGTGCCAGCAGCTTAGGGCCCCAGAGCTATGGCTACACCTTC. The variable domain in full, with the rest retrieved from reference TRBV7-2 and TRBJ1-2, is GAGVSQSPSNKVTEKGKDVELRCDPISGHTALYWYRQSLGQGLEFLIYFQGNSAPDKSGLPSDRFSAERTGGSVSTLTIQRTQQEDSAVYLCASSLGPQSYGYTFGSGTRLTVV.

The rearrangement joins TRBV5-6 to TRBJ1-4, with 7 nucleotides matching TRBD1. Germline CDR1 is SGHDT and CDR2 is YYEEEE. Trimming cost V 0 bases and J 4 bases; bases outside gene matches: 3. This CDR3 is built from 15 residues. The CDR3 coding sequence is TGTGCCAGCAGCTTGGTGGGACAGCTTAATGAAAAACTGTTTTTT. Its translation: CASSLVGQLNEKLFF.

Turning to this clone: Additional DNA sequences in this sample encode the identical CDR3. V usage is TRBV30 and J usage is TRBJ1-2; D gene ambiguous. This CDR3 contains 15 residues. The V end was cut by 1 base, the J end by 0 bases, with 12 bases between. The germline V gene encodes CDR1 GTSNPN and CDR2 SVGIG (reference sequence). The CDR3 spells CAWSASDRPNYGYTF. The CDR3 DNA is TGTGCCTGGAGTGCATCGGACCGTCCTAACTATGGCTACACCTTC.

The chain uses TRBV30 and TRBJ1-5, with D hard to call. The ends were cut back, 6 bases at V and 5 bases at J, with 14 bases in the middle. The CDR3 is made up of 13 amino acids. CDR1 and CDR2 (germline): GTSNPN, SVGIG (reference sequence). The CDR3 is CACSATSDQPQHF. DNA of the CDR3: TGTGCCTGTTCAGCGACCTCGGATCAGCCCCAGCATTTT.

The gene calls are TRBV2 and TRBJ1-2; 9 positions agree with TRBD1. The germline V gene encodes CDR1 SNHLY and CDR2 FYNNEI. The trim removed 6 bases at V and 3 bases at J, leaving 5 bases unmatched. The CDR3 is 14 residues long. The CDR3 nucleotides are TGTGCCAGCAGCTCCGGACAGGGGCACTATGGCTACACCTTC. Amino acids: CASSSGQGHYGYTF.

Here the CDR3 reads CSVVIPIDYEQYF. CDR3 DNA: TGCAGCGTTGTCATCCCCATTGACTACGAGCAGTACTTC. The chain carries TRBV29-1 and TRBJ2-7; unclear D gene. Trimming removed 4 bases from V and 3 bases from J, with 13 bases in between. Germline V CDR1 and CDR2: SQVTM, ANQGSEA. The CDR3 consists of 13 residues.

This clone was detected only a few times. The DNA for the CDR3 is TGCGCCAGCAGCGGACAGGGAGGCGATACGCAGTATTTT. Translation gives CASSGQGGDTQYF. The chain is built from TRBV5-1 and TRBJ2-3; 8 bases map to TRBD1. There are 13 residues in the CDR3. CDR1 and CDR2 from the germline V gene are SGHRS and YFSETQ. Trimming cost V 4 bases and J 6 bases; bases outside gene matches: 4.

This clone was observed a single time. The chain is built from TRBV25-1 and TRBJ2-5; no clear D gene. Germline CDR1 is MGHDK and CDR2 is SYGVNS. The CDR3 has 12 amino acids. V lost 1 base, J lost 4 bases, and 4 bases lay in between. The DNA for the CDR3 is TGTGCCAGCAGTGAATCTTCAGAGACCCAGTACTTC. Its translation is CASSESSETQYF.

The CDR3: CASSLNQPQHF. As DNA, the CDR3 is TGTGCCAGCAGCTTGAATCAGCCCCAGCATTTT. The chain carries TRBV7-6 and TRBJ1-5; D ambiguous. The ends were cut back, 3 bases at V and 4 bases at J, with 1 base in the middle. This CDR3 has 11 residues. The V gene's germline CDR1 is SGHVS and CDR2 FNYEAQ.